These T cell receptor beta chains were read from a single sample in a study of shared clonotypes between healthy human individuals. TCRdb's copy holds only in-frame clones and misses some; the assay was immunoSEQ multiplex PCR. The sample holds about 2.4 million clones, approximately 94% seen once. The specimen was naive CD4+ T cells sorted from blood. The origin of the receptors is a man younger than 35 in good health. CDR3s include the opening cysteine and the closing phenylalanine or tryptophan. D genes are given only for firm matches. Clone size is not always given. Where it is, it says once, few, many or a class for expanded clones.

J gene: TRBJ2-7; V gene: TRBV5-4; clone size: -; CDR3 length: 13; D gene: TRBD1; CDR3 DNA: TGTGCCAGCAGCCAGGACAGGGGGCGCGAGCAGTACTTC; CDR3 protein: CASSQDRGREQYF
J gene: TRBJ1-5; V gene: TRBV10-1; clone size: -; CDR3 length: 14; D gene: TRBD1; CDR3 DNA: TGCGCCAGCAACCCGACAGGGGGCAATCAGCCCCAGCATTTT; CDR3 protein: CASNPTGGNQPQHF
J gene: TRBJ2-1; V gene: TRBV19; clone size: once; CDR3 length: 15; D gene: TRBD2; CDR3 DNA: TGTGCCAGTACTACTGGGCTAGCGGGGGGAAACGAGCAGTTCTTC; CDR3 protein: CASTTGLAGGNEQFF
J gene: TRBJ1-2; V gene: TRBV2; clone size: few; CDR3 length: 10; D gene: -; CDR3 DNA: TGTGCCAGCAGTGGTGATGGCTACACCTTC; CDR3 protein: CASSGDGYTF
J gene: TRBJ2-2; V gene: TRBV5-1; clone size: once; CDR3 length: 15; D gene: TRBD2; CDR3 DNA: TGCGCCAGCAGCTTGATTGGGGAGGGGACCGGGGAGCTGTTTTTT; CDR3 protein: CASSLIGEGTGELFF
J gene: TRBJ2-5; V gene: TRBV18; clone size: -; CDR3 length: 18; D gene: TRBD1; CDR3 DNA: TGTGCCAGCTCACCGCGGAGACAGGGGGCAACTATCCAAGAGACCCAGTACTTC; CDR3 protein: CASSPRRQGATIQETQYF
J gene: TRBJ2-7; V gene: TRBV19; clone size: -; CDR3 length: 18; D gene: -; CDR3 DNA: TGTGCCAGTAGTATCTTCTCCGGACAGCCCGCCTACGCCCACGAGCAGTACTTC; CDR3 protein: CASSIFSGQPAYAHEQYF
J gene: TRBJ2-5; V gene: TRBV18; clone size: -; CDR3 length: 18; D gene: TRBD2; CDR3 DNA: TGTGCCAGCTCACCTTCGGGACTAGCGGGAATTGGCCAAGAGACCCAGTACTTC; CDR3 protein: CASSPSGLAGIGQETQYF
J gene: TRBJ1-3; V gene: TRBV5-1; clone size: -; CDR3 length: 14; D gene: -; CDR3 DNA: TGCGCCAGCAGCTTGGGGTCCTCTGGAAACACCATATATTTT; CDR3 protein: CASSLGSSGNTIYF
J gene: TRBJ2-3; V gene: TRBV20-1; clone size: -; CDR3 length: 11; D gene: -; CDR3 DNA: TGCAGTGCTAGTTCCCCCGATACGCAGTATTTT; CDR3 protein: CSASSPDTQYF
J gene: TRBJ1-5; V gene: TRBV19; clone size: -; CDR3 length: 15; D gene: -; CDR3 DNA: TGTGCCAGTACCCGTACCGGGACAAATAATCAGCCCCAGCATTTT; CDR3 protein: CASTRTGTNNQPQHF
J gene: TRBJ1-5; V gene: TRBV12-5; clone size: -; CDR3 length: 16; D gene: -; CDR3 DNA: TGTGCTAGTGGTTTGCCCCCACCGATTGCGGATCAGCCCCAGCATTTT; CDR3 protein: CASGLPPPIADQPQHF
J gene: TRBJ1-5; V gene: TRBV10-3; clone size: few; CDR3 length: 14; D gene: -; CDR3 DNA: TGTGCCATCAGTGAGTCTGCAGGCGATCAGCCCCAGCATTTT; CDR3 protein: CAISESAGDQPQHF
J gene: TRBJ2-7; V gene: TRBV27; clone size: -; CDR3 length: 11; D gene: -; CDR3 DNA: TGTGCCAGCAGTTTCAGCGGCCATTGGTACTTC; CDR3 protein: CASSFSGHWYF
J gene: TRBJ2-3; V gene: TRBV5-1; clone size: -; CDR3 length: 13; D gene: -; CDR3 DNA: TGCGCCAGCAGTCCACTAGCAGCAGATACGCAGTATTTT; CDR3 protein: CASSPLAADTQYF
J gene: TRBJ2-3; V gene: TRBV28; clone size: -; CDR3 length: 14; D gene: -; CDR3 DNA: TGTGCCAGCAGGGCGGGACACAACACAGATACGCAGTATTTT; CDR3 protein: CASRAGHNTDTQYF
J gene: TRBJ1-2; V gene: TRBV18; clone size: -; CDR3 length: 15; D gene: -; CDR3 DNA: TGTGCCAGCTCCCCAGGGCAGGCGATCAACTATGGCTACACCTTC; CDR3 protein: CASSPGQAINYGYTF
J gene: TRBJ1-6; V gene: TRBV27; clone size: once; CDR3 length: 15; D gene: -; CDR3 DNA: TGTGCCAGCAGTTTAGGGGGCACCTATAATTCACCCCTCCACTTT; CDR3 protein: CASSLGGTYNSPLHF
J gene: TRBJ2-1; V gene: TRBV11-2; clone size: -; CDR3 length: 15; D gene: TRBD2; CDR3 DNA: TGTGCCAGCGGCGCGGGGGGAAACTCCTACAATGAGCAGTTCTTC; CDR3 protein: CASGAGGNSYNEQFF
J gene: TRBJ1-4; V gene: TRBV11-2; clone size: -; CDR3 length: 17; D gene: -; CDR3 DNA: TGTGCCAGCAGCTACGGACTACCAGGGGCAACTAATGAAAAACTGTTTTTT; CDR3 protein: CASSYGLPGATNEKLFF
J gene: TRBJ1-5; V gene: TRBV6-6; clone size: -; CDR3 length: 12; D gene: -; CDR3 DNA: TGTGCCAGCAGTTACGCGAACGAGCCCCAGCATTTT; CDR3 protein: CASSYANEPQHF
J gene: TRBJ1-3; V gene: TRBV6-7; clone size: -; CDR3 length: 15; D gene: TRBD1; CDR3 DNA: TGTGCCAGCAGTTCCCCCGGGGACAGCGGAAACACCATATATTTT; CDR3 protein: CASSSPGDSGNTIYF
J gene: TRBJ2-7; V gene: TRBV7-8; clone size: -; CDR3 length: 15; D gene: -; CDR3 DNA: TGTGCCAGCAGCTCCACCGGGACTGGACCCTACGAGCAGTACTTC; CDR3 protein: CASSSTGTGPYEQYF
J gene: TRBJ2-2; V gene: TRBV10-1; clone size: -; CDR3 length: 15; D gene: -; CDR3 DNA: TGCGCCAGCAGTGAACGAGGGAACGGCCCAGAGCAGCTGTTTTTT; CDR3 protein: CASSERGNGPEQLFF
J gene: TRBJ2-3; V gene: TRBV6-6; clone size: -; CDR3 length: 14; D gene: -; CDR3 DNA: TGTGCCAGCAGTTCAGCGTTTCCCACAGATACGCAGTATTTT; CDR3 protein: CASSSAFPTDTQYF
J gene: TRBJ2-5; V gene: TRBV7-2; clone size: -; CDR3 length: 16; D gene: TRBD2; CDR3 DNA: TGTGCCAGCAGTTCCCTAGCGGGGGTTGGAGGAGAGACCCAGTACTTC; CDR3 protein: CASSSLAGVGGETQYF
J gene: TRBJ2-3; V gene: TRBV6-1; clone size: -; CDR3 length: 15; D gene: TRBD1; CDR3 DNA: TGTGCCAGCCGACCTAGGGGGCAGAACACAGATACGCAGTATTTT; CDR3 protein: CASRPRGQNTDTQYF
J gene: TRBJ1-3; V gene: TRBV6-6; clone size: -; CDR3 length: 14; D gene: TRBD1; CDR3 DNA: TGTGCCAGCAGCCTGACAGGGGCCGGAAACACCATATATTTT; CDR3 protein: CASSLTGAGNTIYF
J gene: TRBJ2-3; V gene: TRBV19; clone size: -; CDR3 length: 15; D gene: -; CDR3 DNA: TGTGCCAGTAGCCAAACAGCACCTAGCACAGATACGCAGTATTTT; CDR3 protein: CASSQTAPSTDTQYF
J gene: TRBJ2-5; V gene: TRBV5-4; clone size: -; CDR3 length: 14; D gene: -; CDR3 DNA: TGTGCCAGCAGCCCAGGGGCCTCTCAAGAGACCCAGTACTTC; CDR3 protein: CASSPGASQETQYF
J gene: TRBJ2-1; V gene: TRBV9; clone size: -; CDR3 length: 13; D gene: -; CDR3 DNA: TGTGCCAGCAGCGTAGGGGGTGGGGATGAGCAGTTCTTC; CDR3 protein: CASSVGGGDEQFF
J gene: TRBJ2-1; V gene: TRBV6-6; clone size: -; CDR3 length: 14; D gene: TRBD2; CDR3 DNA: TGTGCCAGCAGTTACACGGGAGGGCGGGGGCGGCAGTTCTTC; CDR3 protein: CASSYTGGRGRQFF
J gene: TRBJ2-7; V gene: TRBV4-1; clone size: -; CDR3 length: 16; D gene: TRBD2; CDR3 DNA: TGCGCCAGCAGCCGAGAAACTAGCGGACGCTCCTACGAGCAGTACTTC; CDR3 protein: CASSRETSGRSYEQYF
J gene: TRBJ2-5; V gene: TRBV18; clone size: -; CDR3 length: 14; D gene: TRBD1; CDR3 DNA: TGTGCCAGCTCACCACCTGCAGGGGGCGAGACCCAGTACTTC; CDR3 protein: CASSPPAGGETQYF
J gene: TRBJ2-7; V gene: TRBV18; clone size: -; CDR3 length: 13; D gene: TRBD1; CDR3 DNA: TGTGCCAGCTCACTTGGGACAGTTTACGAGCAGTACTTC; CDR3 protein: CASSLGTVYEQYF
J gene: TRBJ1-1; V gene: TRBV18; clone size: -; CDR3 length: 13; D gene: TRBD1; CDR3 DNA: TGTGCCAGCTCACCACTGACAGGGGTTGAAGCTTTCTTT; CDR3 protein: CASSPLTGVEAFF
J gene: TRBJ1-2; V gene: TRBV13; clone size: -; CDR3 length: 16; D gene: TRBD1; CDR3 DNA: TGTGCCAGCAGTTTTCTCCAGACAGGGCGGCACTATGGCTACACCTTC; CDR3 protein: CASSFLQTGRHYGYTF
J gene: TRBJ2-7; V gene: TRBV6-5; clone size: -; CDR3 length: 14; D gene: -; CDR3 DNA: TGTGCCAGCAGCCCTACTACAGGGTTTCACGAGCAGTACTTC; CDR3 protein: CASSPTTGFHEQYF
J gene: TRBJ2-5; V gene: TRBV2; clone size: -; CDR3 length: 16; D gene: -; CDR3 DNA: TGTGCCAGCAGCCTCCGCCCGGGCGGAGGAGCAGAGACCCAGTACTTC; CDR3 protein: CASSLRPGGGAETQYF
J gene: TRBJ2-4; V gene: TRBV6-1; clone size: -; CDR3 length: 14; D gene: -; CDR3 DNA: TGTGCCAGCCAAGCGGCGGGAGCCAAAAACATTCAGTACTTC; CDR3 protein: CASQAAGAKNIQYF
J gene: TRBJ1-2; V gene: TRBV28; clone size: -; CDR3 length: 14; D gene: TRBD1; CDR3 DNA: TGTGCCAGCGCCCAACAGGGGTCCGTGACGGGCTACACCTTC; CDR3 protein: CASAQQGSVTGYTF
J gene: TRBJ1-4; V gene: TRBV4-2; clone size: -; CDR3 length: 13; D gene: -; CDR3 DNA: TGTGCCAGCAGCCAAGTGCCGTACCAAAAACTGTTTTTT; CDR3 protein: CASSQVPYQKLFF
J gene: TRBJ2-7; V gene: TRBV6-5; clone size: -; CDR3 length: 15; D gene: TRBD1; CDR3 DNA: TGTGCCAGCAGCCTGGGACAGGGGTTTCTCTACGAGCAGTACTTC; CDR3 protein: CASSLGQGFLYEQYF
J gene: TRBJ2-1; V gene: TRBV7-8; clone size: -; CDR3 length: 15; D gene: -; CDR3 DNA: TGTGCCAGCAGCTTAGTTAGCGAGCCGGGGGATGAGCAGTTCTTC; CDR3 protein: CASSLVSEPGDEQFF
J gene: TRBJ2-1; V gene: TRBV10-1; clone size: -; CDR3 length: 15; D gene: TRBD2; CDR3 DNA: TGCGCCAGCAGTGAGAGGGAGGGCCAGGACAATGAGCAGTTCTTC; CDR3 protein: CASSEREGQDNEQFF
J gene: TRBJ2-5; V gene: TRBV10-1; clone size: -; CDR3 length: 13; D gene: -; CDR3 DNA: TGCGCCAGCAGTGACGCGGGAATGAAGACCCAGTACTTC; CDR3 protein: CASSDAGMKTQYF